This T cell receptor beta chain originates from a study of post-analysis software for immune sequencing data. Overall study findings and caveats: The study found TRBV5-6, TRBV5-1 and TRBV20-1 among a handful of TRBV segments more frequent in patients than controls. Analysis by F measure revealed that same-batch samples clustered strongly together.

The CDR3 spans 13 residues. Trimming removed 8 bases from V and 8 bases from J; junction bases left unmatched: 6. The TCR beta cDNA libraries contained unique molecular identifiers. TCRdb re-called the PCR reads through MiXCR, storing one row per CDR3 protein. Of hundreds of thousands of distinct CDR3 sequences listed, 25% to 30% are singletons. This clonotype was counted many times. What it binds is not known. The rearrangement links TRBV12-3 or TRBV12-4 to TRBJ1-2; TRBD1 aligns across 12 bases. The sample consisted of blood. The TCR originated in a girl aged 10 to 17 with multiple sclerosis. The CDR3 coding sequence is TGTGCCAGCGGAGGGGACAGGGGGCTCGGCTACACCTTC. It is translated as CASGGDRGLGYTF.